The next 8 T cell receptor beta chains were all read from a single sample in a study of cytomegalovirus exposure and HLA in healthy donors. Primers for the PCR totalled 60 Vbeta and 13 Jbeta. TCRdb's copy holds only in-frame clones and misses some; the assay was immunoSEQ multiplex PCR. The sample table includes about 84,000 clones. The sequenced material came from PBMCs. The source is a man aged 45-65 years in good health and CMV-seronegative.

V and J are TRBV7-9 and TRBJ1-5; D is possibly TRBD1 (5 bases). CDR3 size: 13 residues. The V and J ends lost 2 bases and 5 bases respectively, with 7 bases between them. Germline CDR1 reads SEHNR; CDR2 reads FQNEAQ (reference sequence). The CDR3 sequence: CASSLPGYQPQHF. As DNA, the CDR3 is TGTGCCAGCAGCTTACCAGGGTATCAGCCCCAGCATTTT.

The V gene is TRBV19, the J gene TRBJ1-2; 7 positions agree with TRBD1. The CDR3 sequence is 17 residues long. The germline V gene has CDR1 LNHDA and CDR2 SQIVND (reference sequence). The V and J ends lost 1 base and 4 bases, in that order; junction bases with no gene match: 12. For the CDR3, the DNA is TGTGCCAGTAGTATAGCCCCTCTTCGACAGGGACCCTATGGCTACACCTTC. Residues: CASSIAPLRQGPYGYTF.

The gene calls are TRBV28 and TRBJ2-1; 8 bases match TRBD2. CDR1 is MDHEN and CDR2 is SYDVKM in the germline V gene. The CDR3 is 15 amino acids. V trimming: 7 bases; J trimming: 10 bases; junction bases outside the gene matches: 15. CDR3 residues: CASTQGASGRVEQFF. The CDR3 coding sequence is TGTGCCAGCACCCAAGGGGCTAGCGGGCGTGTAGAGCAGTTCTTC.

The rearrangement links TRBV29-1 to TRBJ1-2; D remains ambiguous. V lost 4 bases to trimming and J lost 8 bases, with 11 bases between them. This CDR3 contains 11 residues. The germline gives CDR1 SQVTM, CDR2 ANQGSEA. This CDR3 reads CSVAPLVGYTF. DNA for the CDR3: TGCAGCGTTGCCCCTCTTGTGGGCTACACCTTC.

This chain joins TRBV18 and TRBJ2-5; 7 nucleotides match TRBD1. CDR1 is KGHSH, CDR2 LQKENI, per germline. This CDR3 is built from 15 residues. V lost 3 bases to trimming and J lost 8 bases; unmatched junction nucleotides: 12. The CDR3 reads CASSPEGGADRTQYF. In nucleotides, the CDR3 is TGTGCCAGCTCACCGGAAGGGGGCGCGGATAGAACCCAGTACTTC.

The chain has TRBV6-1 and TRBJ1-1; D is possibly TRBD1 (5 bases). The CDR3 totals 13 residues. The germline V and J ends were trimmed by 4 bases and 6 bases, with 12 bases remaining between them. Germline V gene sequence: CDR1 MNHNS, CDR2 SASEGT. CDR3 nucleotide sequence: TGTGCCAGCAGTGGTTGGGGCGCGTCTGAAGCTTTCTTT. Translation gives CASSGWGASEAFF.

This chain connects TRBV6-6 to TRBJ2-6; unclear D gene. The CDR3 runs to 15 residues. V dropped 4 bases and J dropped 4 bases, with 11 bases sitting between them. Germline V gene lookup returns CDR1 MNHNY and CDR2 SVGAGI (reference sequence). The CDR3 sequence: CASSSIVSGANVLTF. Written as DNA, the CDR3 is TGTGCCAGCAGTTCGATAGTATCCGGGGCCAACGTCCTGACTTTC.

The chain employs TRBV29-1 and TRBJ2-6, with D possibly being TRBD1 (6 bases). Trimming took off 0 bases at V and 2 bases at J, with 8 bases between the two ends. This CDR3 comprises 15 residues. Germline V gene lookup returns CDR1 SQVTM and CDR2 ANQGSEA. Written as DNA, the CDR3 is TGCAGCGTTGAAGATAGACAGGCTGGGGCCAACGTCCTGACTTTC. Translation gives CSVEDRQAGANVLTF.